Each of the 17 T cell receptor beta chains below was sequenced from the same sample in a study of T cells in Graves' hyperthyroidism and ophthalmopathy. Authors of the study amplified TCR beta CDR3 regions from RNA transcripts. Researchers ran a first-round RT-PCR on the TCR CDR3 using the HTBI primer set. TCRdb processed the multiplex PCR reads anew with MiXCR; each CDR3 protein has one entry. The sample contains about 770,000 distinct CDR3 sequences, 15% to 20% of which appear only once. Sequenced input: blood. The receptors were gathered from a woman aged 45-65 years with Graves' hyperthyroidism that later progressed to Graves' ophthalmopathy.

The J gene is TRBJ2-7, the V gene TRBV9; maybe TRBD2 (6 bases). The germline V and J ends were trimmed by 0 bases and 5 bases, with 12 bases remaining between them. Germline V lookup: CDR1 SGDLS, CDR2 YYNGEE. This CDR3 spans 14 amino acids. Written as DNA, the CDR3 is TGTGCCAGCAGCGTAGGGTGGAGGGAGAACGAGCAGTACTTC. Its translation: CASSVGWRENEQYF.

This clonotype was seen a handful of times. The chain recombines TRBV9 with TRBJ1-2; D is ambiguous. The CDR3 runs to 15 residues. Deletions cut 3 bases from V and 5 bases from J, with 17 bases between. Germline-derived CDR1 and CDR2 are SGDLS and YYNGEE. Written as DNA, the CDR3 is TGTGCCAGCAGCGGTTCAGCGTCGCTGACATATGGCTACACCTTC. It is translated as CASSGSASLTYGYTF.

This clonotype came up many times. The chain uses TRBV6-2 or TRBV6-3 and TRBJ1-5; TRBD1 matches 8 bases. The CDR3 is 15 amino acids. Trimming cost V 5 bases and J 1 base; bases outside gene matches: 4. The V gene's germline CDR1 is MNHEY and CDR2 SVGEGT. The CDR3 bases are TGTGCCAGCAGTAGGACAGGGCGAAGCAATCAGCCCCAGCATTTT. Its translation is CASSRTGRSNQPQHF.

A few counts support this clonotype. The rearrangement joins TRBV6-1 to TRBJ1-2; 9 bases align to TRBD1. Trimming cost V 5 bases and J 14 bases; bases outside gene matches: 15. Germline values: CDR1 MNHNS, CDR2 SASEGT. The CDR3 sequence is 14 residues long. CDR3 residues: CASSPGQGRGATTF. The CDR3 nucleotides are TGTGCCAGCAGTCCGGGACAGGGCCGGGGGGCTACTACCTTC.

The chain links TRBV5-1 to TRBJ1-6, with a possible D match to TRBD1 (6 bases). The CDR3 totals 14 residues. Germline V gene sequence: CDR1 SGHRS, CDR2 YFSETQ. Deletions cut 1 base from V and 9 bases from J, with 11 bases between. The CDR3 sequence: CASSLPGEASPLHF. The CDR3 DNA follows: TGCGCCAGCAGCTTGCCAGGGGAAGCTTCACCCCTCCACTTT.

Many counts were recorded for this clonotype. V and J are TRBV7-9 and TRBJ1-1; D uncertain. There are 12 residues in the CDR3. Between the trimmed V and J ends, which lost 5 bases and 4 bases, there was a span of 8 bases. Germline V lookup: CDR1 SEHNR, CDR2 FQNEAQ (reference sequence). CDR3 bases: TGTGCCAGCAGCACCGAGGGCACTGAAGCTTTCTTT. It is translated as CASSTEGTEAFF.

The chain combines TRBV20-1 with TRBJ1-2, with 10 bases that match TRBD1. There are 15 residues in the CDR3. The V segment lost 2 bases and the J segment 5 bases; nucleotides outside the gene matches: 8. Germline lookup yields CDR1 DFQATT and CDR2 SNEGSKA (reference sequence). CDR3 sequence reads: CSARSRQGAWYGYTF. The CDR3 DNA sequence: TGCAGTGCTAGATCTCGACAGGGGGCTTGGTATGGCTACACCTTC.

This clonotype was observed at least ten times. The chain combines TRBV3-1 with TRBJ1-5; 9 bases match TRBD1. This CDR3 is 14 amino acids long. The germline CDR1 and CDR2 sequences are LGHDT and YNNKEL (reference sequence). Trimming at V came to 4 bases and at J to 6 bases, leaving 4 bases not matched to a gene. CDR3 sequence: CASSPGQGLQPQHF. The DNA of the CDR3 is TGTGCCAGCAGCCCGGGACAGGGCCTTCAGCCCCAGCATTTT.

This clonotype was seen more than once but under ten times. The rearrangement links TRBV14 to TRBJ2-2; tentatively, D is TRBD2 (5 bases). Looked up from germline, CDR1 is SGHDN and CDR2 is FVKESK. This CDR3 contains 12 residues. The ends were cut back, 3 bases at V and 6 bases at J, with 5 bases in the middle. CDR3 sequence: CASSHGAGELFF. For the CDR3, the DNA is TGTGCCAGCAGCCACGGGGCCGGGGAGCTGTTTTTT.

This clonotype was found many times. V usage is TRBV11-2 and J usage is TRBJ1-1, with D unresolved. In germline, CDR1 is SGHAT, CDR2 FQNNGV. The CDR3 has 14 residues. The germline V and J ends were trimmed by 5 bases and 2 bases, with 12 bases remaining between them. The CDR3 DNA sequence: TGTGCCAGCAGCCTTTCGGGAGTAAACACTGAAGCTTTCTTT. Amino acid sequence: CASSLSGVNTEAFF.

As to this clonotype: This may come from a read error, since a much larger clone is one base off. The chain recombines TRBV20-1 with TRBJ2-7, with D tentatively TRBD1 or TRBD2 (5 bases each). Germline V gene sequence: CDR1 DFQATT, CDR2 SNEGSKA (reference sequence). Trimming removed 5 bases at V and 6 bases at J, with 11 bases between. The CDR3 covers 11 residues. The CDR3: CSAPEGIEQYF. The CDR3 coding sequence is TGCAGTGCTCCTGAGGGGATCGAGCAGTACTTC.

The CDR3 nucleotides read TGTGCCTGGAGTGTAGACAGTAGCACCGGGGAGCTGTTTTTT. As protein: CAWSVDSSTGELFF. The chain joins TRBV30 to TRBJ2-2, with a possible D match to TRBD1 (5 bases). Trimming shortened V by 0 bases and J by 4 bases, and 9 bases separated the two germline ends. Germline lookup yields CDR1 GTSNPN and CDR2 SVGIG (reference sequence). This CDR3 has 14 amino acids.

This clonotype was counted many times. This sequence joins TRBV5-1 and TRBJ1-2; D might be TRBD1 (6 bases). Germline V lookup: CDR1 SGHRS, CDR2 YFSETQ. The CDR3 covers 14 residues. V was cut by 5 bases and J by 8 bases, with 19 bases left in between. The CDR3 here is CASSPGTGGMGYTF. For the CDR3, the DNA is TGCGCCAGCAGTCCGGGGACCGGGGGCATGGGCTACACCTTC.

This clonotype came up a few times. The V call is TRBV7-2, the J call TRBJ2-3, with 8 bases identical to TRBD2. This CDR3 region has 14 residues. With V trimmed by 5 bases and J by 8 bases, 9 bases remained unmatched. Looked up from germline, CDR1 is SGHTA and CDR2 is FQGNSA. The CDR3 is CASSPSGGRGTQYF. In DNA, the CDR3 is TGTGCCAGCAGCCCTTCGGGGGGGCGCGGTACGCAGTATTTT.

For the CDR3, the DNA is TGCGCCAGCAGCCCACCGGGCCCTGGGGACATTCAGTACTTC. This gives the protein CASSPPGPGDIQYF. The chain uses TRBV5-1 and TRBJ2-4; no firm D call. The CDR3 has 14 residues. Germline CDR1 is SGHRS and CDR2 is YFSETQ. V gave up 4 bases and J gave up 8 bases, with 16 bases separating them.

This clonotype occurred a few times. The V gene is TRBV29-1, the J gene TRBJ1-4, with no clear D. There are 13 residues in the CDR3. V was cut by 1 base and J by 7 bases, with 10 bases left in between. The germline V gene has CDR1 SQVTM and CDR2 ANQGSEA. In DNA, the CDR3 is TGCAGCGTTGAAGGCCTAGGCTCTGAAAAACTGTTTTTT. Its protein is CSVEGLGSEKLFF.

This clonotype was recorded at least ten times. The CDR3 loop is CASSLAEYTYEQYF. Written as DNA, the CDR3 is TGTGCCAGCAGCTTAGCGGAGTACACCTACGAGCAGTACTTC. V gene TRBV7-9 combines with J gene TRBJ2-7; no firm D call. CDR1 is SEHNR and CDR2 is FQNEAQ in the germline V gene (reference sequence). The CDR3 length is 14 residues. Trimming removed 0 bases from V and 2 bases from J, with 8 bases in between.